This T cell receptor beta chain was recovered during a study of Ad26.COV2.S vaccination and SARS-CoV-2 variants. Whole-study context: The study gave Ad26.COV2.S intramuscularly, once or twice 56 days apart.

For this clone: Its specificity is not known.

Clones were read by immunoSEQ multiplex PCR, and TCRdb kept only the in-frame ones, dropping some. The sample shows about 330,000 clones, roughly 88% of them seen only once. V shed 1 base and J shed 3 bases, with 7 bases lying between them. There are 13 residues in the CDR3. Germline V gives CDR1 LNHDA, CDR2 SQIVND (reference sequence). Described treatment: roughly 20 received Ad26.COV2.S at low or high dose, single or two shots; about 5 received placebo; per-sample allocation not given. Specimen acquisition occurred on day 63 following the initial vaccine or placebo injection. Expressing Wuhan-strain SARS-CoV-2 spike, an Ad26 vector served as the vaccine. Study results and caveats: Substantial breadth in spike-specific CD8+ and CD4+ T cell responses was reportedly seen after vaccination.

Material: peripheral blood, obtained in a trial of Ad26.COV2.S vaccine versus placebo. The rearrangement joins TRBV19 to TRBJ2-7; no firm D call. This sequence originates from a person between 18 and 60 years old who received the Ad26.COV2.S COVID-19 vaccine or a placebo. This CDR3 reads CASSIGLSYEQYF. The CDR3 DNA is TGTGCCAGTAGTATAGGTCTTAGCTACGAGCAGTACTTC.